One and the same sample provided the 25 T cell receptor beta chains below, sequenced in a study of PD-1 and CTLA-4 blockade in melanoma. The table came from immunoSEQ multiplex PCR; TCRdb's copy has only in-frame clones and leaves some out. The sample lists 15,000 to 20,000 clones; 65% to 85% were seen once. The sample consisted of CD8+ T cells from peripheral blood, taken before anti-PD-1 treatment. The receptors shown here come from a human donor with melanoma.

This clone was seen more than once but under ten times. V and J are TRBV27 and TRBJ2-7; a possible D gene is TRBD1 (5 bases). The length of the CDR3 is 16 residues. V was shortened by 2 bases and J by 1 base, with 15 bases between the two germline ends. Germline V lookup: CDR1 MNHEY, CDR2 SMNVEV (reference sequence). CDR3 sequence (DNA): TGTGCCAGCAGTTTAGGGGCAGGGTTGGGGTCCTACGAGCAGTACTTC. Protein sequence: CASSLGAGLGSYEQYF.

V gene TRBV6-1 combines with J gene TRBJ1-2; a possible D gene is TRBD1 (6 bases). Trimming cost V 2 bases and J 0 bases, with 16 bases left between them. The CDR3 spans 17 residues. CDR1 is MNHNS, CDR2 SASEGT, per germline. The CDR3 nucleotides are TGTGCCAGCAGTGAACGGGCAGGGGTCCTAGCTAACTATGGCTACACCTTC. Protein: CASSERAGVLANYGYTF.

The rearrangement links TRBV6-6 to TRBJ2-1, with TRBD1 matching 7 bases. Looked up from germline, CDR1 is MNHNY and CDR2 is SVGAGI (reference sequence). The CDR3 covers 15 residues. V was pared by 4 bases and J by 0 bases, with 3 bases of the junction left unmatched. CDR3 DNA sequence: TGTGCCAGCAGTTGGGACAGTCCCTCCTACAATGAGCAGTTCTTC. It translates to CASSWDSPSYNEQFF.

This clone is judged medium-sized. This chain joins TRBV5-1 and TRBJ1-1, with 9 bases fitting TRBD1. Trimming removed 4 bases from V and 3 bases from J; junction bases left unmatched: 4. There are 14 residues in the CDR3. Germline loops: CDR1 SGHRS, CDR2 YFSETQ. The CDR3 reads CASSADRGDTEAFF. The CDR3 nucleotides read TGCGCCAGCAGCGCTGACAGGGGGGACACTGAAGCTTTCTTT.

The rearrangement links TRBV4-1 to TRBJ1-6; D ambiguous. Trimming removed 0 bases from V and 10 bases from J, with 13 bases in between. The V gene's germline CDR1 is MGHRA and CDR2 YSYEKL. This CDR3 has 15 residues. CDR3 residues: CASSQEKTVGSPLHF. In DNA form, the CDR3 reads TGCGCCAGCAGCCAAGAGAAGACGGTAGGCTCACCCCTCCACTTT.

The chain uses TRBV19 and TRBJ1-1, with D uncertain. Deletions cut 3 bases from V and 1 base from J, with 12 bases between. Germline lookup yields CDR1 LNHDA and CDR2 SQIVND (reference sequence). CDR3 length equals 15 residues. CDR3 bases: TGTGCCAGTAGTATGGGAGAATGGAGGAACACTGAAGCTTTCTTT. Protein sequence: CASSMGEWRNTEAFF.

This clone came up a few times. The chain joins TRBV9 to TRBJ1-5; a weak D match, TRBD1 (5 bases). V was shortened by 3 bases and J by 2 bases, with 9 bases between the two germline ends. Germline V CDR1 and CDR2: SGDLS, YYNGEE. The CDR3 is 14 amino acids. CDR3 nucleotide sequence: TGTGCCAGCAGCGCTGGCAGGGGCAATCAGCCCCAGCATTTT. The encoded protein is CASSAGRGNQPQHF.

The CDR3 DNA reads TGTGCCTTAAACGTGGGGGGCTTTAACACTGAAGCTTTCTTT. Translated, it gives CALNVGGFNTEAFF. J is TRBJ1-1 and V is TRBV30, with D perhaps matching TRBD1 (6 bases). V lost 7 bases, J lost 2 bases, and 17 bases lay in between. There are 14 residues in the CDR3. Germline values: CDR1 GTSNPN, CDR2 SVGIG (reference sequence). Full variable domain (rest looked up from reference TRBV30 and TRBJ1-1): SQTIHQWPATLVQPVGSPLSLECTVEGTSNPNLYWYRQAAGRGLQLLFYSVGIGQISSEVPQNLSASRPQDRQFILSSKKLLLSDSGFYLCALNVGGFNTEAFFGQGTRLTVV.

This clone was found once. The gene calls are TRBV4-1 and TRBJ2-1; D gene uncertain. There are 15 residues in the CDR3. V was clipped by 0 bases and J by 4 bases, with 10 bases between them. CDR1 and CDR2 from the germline V gene are MGHRA and YSYEKL. This chain's CDR3 is CASSQERAYYNEQFF. The CDR3 coding sequence is TGCGCCAGCAGCCAAGAGCGAGCGTATTACAATGAGCAGTTCTTC.

The rearrangement uses TRBV27 and TRBJ2-1; D may be TRBD1 (6 bases). Germline V gives CDR1 MNHEY, CDR2 SMNVEV (reference sequence). Trimming pared 4 bases from V and 4 bases from J, leaving 17 bases between. The CDR3 loop spans 16 amino acids. The CDR3 is CASSSTGQLGYNEQFF. CDR3 sequence (DNA): TGTGCCAGCAGTTCGACTGGACAGTTGGGGTACAATGAGCAGTTCTTC.

In its sample, this clone was seen a few times. V usage is TRBV4-1 and J usage is TRBJ2-3; 8 bases are a match to TRBD1. The ends lost 1 base at V and 0 bases at J; junction bases unmatched: 6. The CDR3 totals 17 residues. Germline values: CDR1 MGHRA, CDR2 YSYEKL. The DNA for the CDR3 is TGCGCCAGCAGCCAAGGCGCAGGGGGCAGTAGCACAGATACGCAGTATTTT. This gives the protein CASSQGAGGSSTDTQYF.

The J gene is TRBJ2-7, the V gene TRBV7-9, with D hard to call. The germline V and J ends were trimmed by 2 bases and 4 bases, with 9 bases remaining between them. The length of the CDR3 is 13 residues. CDR1 SEHNR and CDR2 FQNEAQ come from the germline V gene (reference sequence). The chain's CDR3 is CASSLSSAYEQYF. DNA for the CDR3: TGTGCCAGCAGCTTATCCTCGGCATACGAGCAGTACTTC.

The genes are TRBV27 and TRBJ1-1; 8 bases agree with TRBD1. The CDR3 spans 14 residues. Germline trimming cut 4 bases from V and 2 bases from J; bases unmatched to any gene: 3. Germline CDR1 MNHEY, CDR2 SMNVEV (reference sequence). For the CDR3, the DNA is TGTGCCAGCAGTTCCAGGGGGCTAAACACTGAAGCTTTCTTT. Amino acids: CASSSRGLNTEAFF.

This clone was picked up a small number of times. This sequence joins TRBV6-5 and TRBJ2-1; 12 nucleotides agree with TRBD2. This CDR3 has 16 amino acids. V lost 2 bases to trimming and J lost 8 bases; unmatched junction nucleotides: 7. Germline V gene sequence: CDR1 MNHEY, CDR2 SVGAGI. Here the CDR3 reads CASSYQGGLAGDEQFF. Here the CDR3 DNA reads TGTGCCAGCAGTTACCAAGGGGGACTAGCGGGTGATGAGCAGTTCTTC.

In its sample, this clone was seen a few times. The rearrangement joins TRBV3-1 (or the pseudogene TRBV3-2) to TRBJ1-2; D is ambiguous. Germline CDR1 LGHDT, CDR2 YNNKEL (reference sequence). The CDR3 runs to 13 residues. Trimming pared 10 bases from V and 4 bases from J, leaving 16 bases between. CDR3 amino acids: CATLGGSPYGYTF. DNA of the CDR3: TGTGCCACCCTTGGAGGGTCCCCCTATGGCTACACCTTC.

The rearrangement links TRBV3-1 (or the pseudogene TRBV3-2) to TRBJ1-4; D not certain. Between the trimmed V and J ends, which lost 3 bases and 3 bases, there was a span of 17 bases. Germline-derived CDR1 and CDR2 are LGHDT and YNNKEL (reference sequence). This CDR3 is built from 17 residues. CDR3 in DNA: TGTGCCAGCAGCCACCAGACGGGGAAAACCCCTAATGAAAAACTGTTTTTT. Protein product: CASSHQTGKTPNEKLFF.

The V gene is TRBV7-9, the J gene TRBJ1-2; D not certain. CDR1 is SEHNR, CDR2 FQNEAQ, per germline (reference sequence). The CDR3 is 14 amino acids. Trimming shortened V by 1 base and J by 4 bases, and 10 bases separated the two germline ends. This chain's CDR3 is CASSLVGEVYGYTF. CDR3 bases: TGTGCCAGCAGCTTAGTCGGGGAGGTCTATGGCTACACCTTC.

The chain carries TRBV5-4 and TRBJ1-2; 10 nucleotides match TRBD1. From germline, CDR1 is SGHNT and CDR2 YYREEE (reference sequence). The CDR3 runs 16 residues. J gave up 5 bases and V 0 bases, and 7 bases lay outside the gene matches. Here the CDR3 DNA reads TGTGCCAGCAGCTTGGCCTCGGGACAGGGGTGGTATGGCTACACCTTC. Translated: CASSLASGQGWYGYTF. Full variable domain (rest looked up from reference TRBV5-4 and TRBJ1-2): ETGVTQSPTHLIKTRGQQVTLRCSSQSGHNTVSWYQQALGQGPQFIFQYYREEENGRGNFPPRFSGLQFPNYSSELNVNALELDDSALYLCASSLASGQGWYGYTFGSGTRLTVV.

This clone was detected a few times. This chain connects TRBV6-6 to TRBJ2-1, with TRBD2 as a possible D gene (8 bases). In germline, CDR1 is MNHNY, CDR2 SVGAGI (reference sequence). The length of the CDR3 is 14 residues. Trimming removed 7 bases at V and 7 bases at J, with 17 bases between. Written as DNA, the CDR3 is TGTGCCAGCACTATACAGGGGACTAGAAATGAGCAGTTCTTC. Translated, it gives CASTIQGTRNEQFF.

The chain carries TRBV6-5 and TRBJ2-3; D might be TRBD2 (5 bases). Trimming took 5 bases from V and 2 from J, leaving 11 bases between them. CDR1 is MNHEY and CDR2 is SVGAGI in the germline V gene. The CDR3 loop spans 14 amino acids. In DNA form, the CDR3 reads TGTGCCAGCAGTCCCGACTACGCCACAGATACGCAGTATTTT. Its translation is CASSPDYATDTQYF.

The chain joins TRBV19 to TRBJ1-6, with D possibly being TRBD1 (5 bases). The CDR3 has 15 amino acids. The V and J ends lost 5 bases and 6 bases respectively, with 14 bases between them. In germline, CDR1 is LNHDA, CDR2 SQIVND (reference sequence). Here the CDR3 reads CASSVGQEVNSPLHF. DNA of the CDR3: TGTGCCAGTAGTGTTGGACAAGAAGTTAATTCACCCCTCCACTTT.

The J gene is TRBJ2-1, the V gene TRBV7-9; D might be TRBD2 (5 bases). Germline CDR1 reads SEHNR; CDR2 reads FQNEAQ (reference sequence). Deletions cut 4 bases from V and 15 bases from J, with 16 bases between. CDR3 length equals 12 residues. The CDR3 nucleotides are TGTGCCAGCAGCTACGGACTGGACGGCCGGTTCTTC. Translation gives CASSYGLDGRFF.

The rearrangement uses TRBV6-5 and TRBJ2-7, with 9 bases matching TRBD1. This CDR3 has 15 residues. Germline V CDR1 and CDR2: MNHEY, SVGAGI. The V and J ends lost 0 bases and 1 base, in that order; junction bases with no gene match: 1. DNA of the CDR3: TGTGCCAGCAGTTACTCGGGACAGGGTTCCTACGAGCAGTACTTC. Translating it yields CASSYSGQGSYEQYF.

This chain uses TRBV10-3 with TRBJ2-2; tentatively, D is TRBD1 or TRBD2 (5 bases each). The CDR3 spans 14 residues. Germline CDR1 is ENHRY and CDR2 is SYGVKD. V lost 0 bases and J lost 6, with 8 bases in between. The CDR3 DNA reads as TGTGCCATCAGTGAGTCTTGGGGACCCGGGGAGCTGTTTTTT. Its protein is CAISESWGPGELFF.

V and J are TRBV7-9 and TRBJ1-1; tentative D call: TRBD1 (5 bases). Trimming removed 6 bases at V and 8 bases at J, with 16 bases between. Germline values: CDR1 SEHNR, CDR2 FQNEAQ (reference sequence). The CDR3 has 13 amino acids. The CDR3 DNA is TGTGCCAGCAGGGGGACCTCCCCGGAGGAAGCTTTCTTT. Translation: CASRGTSPEEAFF.